The 26 T cell receptor beta chains in this list originate from one sample, sequenced in a study of blood T cell repertoires in COVID-19 (dated by TCRdb to the early 2020s). Libraries were constructed by the immunoSEQ multiplex PCR assay. Imported from immuneACCESS, the table was reduced by TCRdb to in-frame sequences with V and J called. These copies leave out some clones; in studies compared against another copy, an unresolved V gene accounts for under half, and the cause of the remainder is not known. Counted in this sample were 150,000 to 200,000 clones; 75% to 85% of them appeared once. 17% of the sample rests with the top ten. Sample: PBMCs or T cells enriched from blood (not recorded which). Receptors originate from a woman in her forties or fifties with acute COVID-19.

About this clone: An end of the junction does not agree with germline; a read error may underlie this. The chain recombines TRBV7-7 with TRBJ2-5; possibly TRBD2 for D (6 bases). This CDR3 comprises 16 residues. Germline assignment: CDR1 SSHAT and CDR2 FNYEAQ (reference sequence). DNA of the CDR3: TGTGCTAGCAGCTTTACCGTCGCGGGGAGCGGAGAGACCCAGTACTTC. Protein product: CASSFTVAGSGETQYF.

The rearrangement uses TRBV6-2 or TRBV6-3 and TRBJ1-6, with TRBD1 as a possible D gene (5 bases). Germline V gene lookup returns CDR1 MNHEY and CDR2 SVGEGT. Between the trimmed V and J ends, which lost 4 bases and 6 bases, there was a span of 13 bases. This CDR3 has 15 residues. The CDR3 region has the DNA TGTGCCAGCAGTTGGAGGGGACTGCCTAATTCACCCCTCCACTTT. Protein: CASSWRGLPNSPLHF.

The chain uses TRBV6-5 and TRBJ1-5; weak D call: TRBD1 (6 bases). V shed 0 bases and J shed 2 bases, with 11 bases lying between them. CDR1 and CDR2 from the germline V gene are MNHEY and SVGAGI. The CDR3 contains 16 residues. CDR3 bases: TGTGCCAGCAGTTACTCTTCTTCAGGGGGCAATCAGCCCCAGCATTTT. It translates to CASSYSSSGGNQPQHF.

The chain is built from TRBV6-4 and TRBJ1-6; TRBD1 might be the D (5 bases). The CDR3 consists of 13 residues. Germline V gene lookup returns CDR1 MRHNA and CDR2 SNTAGT. Trimming pared 6 bases from V and 7 bases from J, leaving 10 bases between. The CDR3 is CASRGTLNSPLHF. Here the CDR3 DNA reads TGTGCCAGCAGAGGGACTTTAAATTCACCCCTCCACTTT.

The chain links TRBV6-5 to TRBJ2-3; D call uncertain. V was pared by 6 bases and J by 2 bases, with 9 bases between. Germline CDR1 is MNHEY and CDR2 is SVGAGI. The CDR3 is made up of 13 amino acids. The CDR3 sequence: CASSLRYTDTQYF. As DNA, the CDR3 is TGTGCCAGCAGCCTCAGATACACAGATACGCAGTATTTT.

The V and J genes are TRBV7-2 and TRBJ2-1; 9 bases match TRBD2. This CDR3 region has 16 residues. The germline CDR1 and CDR2 sequences are SGHTA and FQGNSA. V lost 0 bases to trimming and J lost 7 bases; unmatched junction nucleotides: 7. CDR3 nucleotides: TGTGCCAGCAGCTTAGCTAGCGGGGGACCAAGGAATGAGCAGTTCTTC. This encodes CASSLASGGPRNEQFF.

This clone is a singleton in its sample. This chain joins TRBV2 and TRBJ1-1, with D uncertain. V was pared by 7 bases and J by 1 base, with 10 bases between. From germline, CDR1 is SNHLY and CDR2 FYNNEI. This CDR3 is 13 amino acids long. The CDR3 region has the DNA TGTGCCAGCATCCTAGACGGGAACACTGAAGCTTTCTTT. Amino acid sequence: CASILDGNTEAFF.

The chain couples TRBV27 to TRBJ1-5; D is ambiguous. Germline CDR1 and CDR2: MNHEY and SMNVEV (reference sequence). Trimming left V 3 bases short and J 10 bases short, with 13 bases between. CDR3 size: 13 residues. The CDR3 spells CASSLTLGHPQHF. The CDR3 DNA reads TGTGCCAGCAGTTTGACACTAGGCCATCCCCAGCATTTT.

This clone was seen only once. This chain links TRBV30 with TRBJ2-5; D is possibly TRBD1 (5 bases). The CDR3 length is 14 residues. Trimming pared 8 bases from V and 0 bases from J, leaving 16 bases between. CDR1 and CDR2 from the germline V gene are GTSNPN and SVGIG (reference sequence). CDR3: CAGKKGQYQETQYF. The CDR3 DNA sequence: TGTGCCGGGAAAAAGGGGCAGTACCAAGAGACCCAGTACTTC.

This chain links TRBV10-2 with TRBJ1-1; D gene unclear. CDR1 WSHSY and CDR2 SAAADI come from the germline V gene. Trimming left V 1 base short and J 0 bases short, with 6 bases between. This CDR3 is 14 amino acids long. CDR3 region: CASSEWHMNTEAFF. CDR3 DNA: TGCGCCAGCAGTGAGTGGCACATGAACACTGAAGCTTTCTTT.

This chain uses TRBV29-1 with TRBJ1-1; the D is unclear. Trimming left V 5 bases short and J 1 base short, with 14 bases between. The germline V gene has CDR1 SQVTM and CDR2 ANQGSEA. CDR3 length equals 14 residues. The DNA of the CDR3 is TGCAGCGTTCTCCCCCAGGTAGGGAACACTGAAGCTTTCTTT. Protein product: CSVLPQVGNTEAFF.

The chain links TRBV5-1 to TRBJ2-1, with a possible D match to TRBD2 (6 bases). The CDR3 is 15 residues long. The germline gives CDR1 SGHRS, CDR2 YFSETQ. V was clipped by 7 bases and J by 6 bases, with 20 bases between them. This CDR3 reads CASSEGSRGLNEQFF. In nucleotides, the CDR3 is TGCGCCAGCTCTGAGGGATCCCGGGGACTCAATGAGCAGTTCTTC. Using reference TRBV5-1 and TRBJ2-1 for the parts outside the CDR3, the full variable domain is KAGVTQTPRYLIKTRGQQVTLSCSPISGHRSVSWYQQTPGQGLQFLFEYFSETQRNKGNFPGRFSGRQFSNSRSEMNVSTLELGDSALYLCASSEGSRGLNEQFFGPGTRLTVL.

The chain links TRBV11-3 to TRBJ2-1; D gene ambiguous. V was trimmed by 0 bases and J by 3 bases, leaving 9 bases between them. Germline CDR1 is SGHNT and CDR2 is YENEEA. This CDR3 region has 15 residues. The CDR3 region has the DNA TGTGCCAGCAGCTTAGAGTCACAAAACTACAATGAGCAGTTCTTC. Its protein is CASSLESQNYNEQFF.

This clone was detected only once. The chain joins TRBV29-1 to TRBJ2-6; tentatively, D is TRBD1 (6 bases). Germline-derived CDR1 and CDR2 are SQVTM and ANQGSEA. Trimming removed 5 bases at V and 0 bases at J, with 11 bases between. The CDR3 covers 15 residues. This CDR3 reads CSVRRGSSGANVLTF. CDR3 nucleotides: TGCAGCGTTCGAAGGGGGAGCTCTGGGGCCAACGTCCTGACTTTC. The variable domain in full, with the rest retrieved from reference TRBV29-1 and TRBJ2-6, is SAVISQKPSRDICQRGTSLTIQCQVDSQVTMMFWYRQQPGQSLTLIATANQGSEATYESGFVIDKFPISRPNLTFSTLTVSNMSPEDSSIYLCSVRRGSSGANVLTFGAGSRLTVL.

V and J are TRBV13 and TRBJ2-5; 7 bases agree with TRBD1. The V segment lost 5 bases and the J segment 3 bases; nucleotides outside the gene matches: 12. This CDR3 region has 16 residues. In germline, CDR1 is PRHDT, CDR2 FYEKMQ (reference sequence). The CDR3 DNA sequence: TGTGCCAGCAGCCCCCGACAGGGACGAGAGGAAGAGACCCAGTACTTC. Its protein product is CASSPRQGREEETQYF.

J is TRBJ2-7 and V is TRBV3-1 (or the pseudogene TRBV3-2); D is unresolved. This CDR3 region has 13 residues. Germline V gene sequence: CDR1 LGHDT, CDR2 YNNKEL (reference sequence). V lost 1 base and J 4 bases, leaving 8 bases between the germline ends. CDR3 nucleotides: TGTGCCAGCAGCCAAGGGCCGCGGTACGAGCAGTACGTC. Residues: CASSQGPRYEQYV.

This chain connects TRBV10-2 to TRBJ1-1; 9 bases are shared with TRBD1. Germline assignment: CDR1 WSHSY and CDR2 SAAADI. The CDR3 runs 17 residues. The junction had 7 bases not matched to a gene; V was cut back by 2 bases and J by 0 bases. CDR3 DNA sequence: TGCGCCAGCAGTGAGCCCACAGGACAGGGGTTGAACACTGAAGCTTTCTTT. Its protein is CASSEPTGQGLNTEAFF.

The chain joins TRBV9 to TRBJ1-3; D gene uncertain. V dropped 1 base and J dropped 0 bases, with 8 bases sitting between them. The CDR3 has 15 residues. The V gene's germline CDR1 is SGDLS and CDR2 YYNGEE. In nucleotides, the CDR3 is TGTGCCAGCAGCGTAAACTCCCGCTCTGGAAACACCATATATTTT. It specifies CASSVNSRSGNTIYF.

V and J are TRBV7-2 and TRBJ2-2, with TRBD2 identical over 9 bases. There are 14 residues in the CDR3. After removal of 9 bases from V and 2 bases from J, the junction contained 4 bases not matched to a gene. In germline, CDR1 is SGHTA, CDR2 FQGNSA. CDR3 in DNA: TGTGCCAGTAGACTAGCGGTAAACACCGGGGAGCTGTTTTTT. Amino acid sequence: CASRLAVNTGELFF.

This sequence joins TRBV6-5 and TRBJ1-1; D is unclear. The germline V gene has CDR1 MNHEY and CDR2 SVGAGI. V dropped 7 bases and J dropped 5 bases, with 11 bases sitting between them. This CDR3 is 12 amino acids long. CDR3 residues: CASTNRRTEAFF. In DNA form, the CDR3 reads TGTGCCAGCACCAACCGTCGGACTGAAGCTTTCTTT.

V is TRBV9 and J is TRBJ1-1; 10 nucleotides agree with TRBD1. CDR3 length: 16 amino acids. Germline assignment: CDR1 SGDLS and CDR2 YYNGEE. V shed 3 bases, J shed 3 bases, and the junction held 8 bases outside the gene matches. The CDR3 loop reads CASSATGGAWHTEAFF. CDR3 coding DNA: TGTGCCAGCAGCGCGACAGGGGGCGCGTGGCACACTGAAGCTTTCTTT.

The CDR3 region is CASSHPGQSYEQYV. CDR3 nucleotide sequence: TGTGCCAGCAGTCATCCGGGACAGTCCTACGAGCAGTACGTC. The chain has TRBV5-6 and TRBJ2-7; 7 nucleotides line up with TRBD1. Germline V CDR1 and CDR2: SGHDT, YYEEEE. CDR3 size: 14 residues. V was clipped by 5 bases and J by 1 base; unmatched bases: 6.

The V gene is TRBV6-1, the J gene TRBJ2-6; 7 positions match TRBD1. V lost 3 bases to trimming and J lost 0 bases; unmatched junction nucleotides: 14. Germline V lookup: CDR1 MNHNS, CDR2 SASEGT. The CDR3 runs 20 residues. The CDR3 DNA reads TGTGCCAGCAGTGATCGCCCGAGACAGGGACGGAGCTCTGGGGCCAACGTCCTGACTTTC. This encodes CASSDRPRQGRSSGANVLTF.

The chain uses TRBV7-2 and TRBJ2-3; 8 positions match TRBD2. Germline CDR1 reads SGHTA; CDR2 reads FQGNSA. There are 16 residues in the CDR3. V lost 2 bases and J lost 4; bases outside the gene matches: 8. CDR3 nucleotides: TGTGCCAGCAGCTTATTGACGGGGGGGCAAGCAGATACGCAGTATTTT. Translated: CASSLLTGGQADTQYF.

The chain is built from TRBV7-2 and TRBJ1-4; D is ambiguous. V was trimmed by 4 bases and J by 0 bases, leaving 9 bases between them. Germline values: CDR1 SGHTA, CDR2 FQGNSA. CDR3 length: 15 amino acids. For the CDR3, the DNA is TGTGCCAGCAGCTCCTACGCTGCAACTAATGAAAAACTGTTTTTT. It is translated as CASSSYAATNEKLFF. The full variable domain, with the rest looked up from reference TRBV7-2 and TRBJ1-4, is GAGVSQSPSNKVTEKGKDVELRCDPISGHTALYWYRQSLGQGLEFLIYFQGNSAPDKSGLPSDRFSAERTGGSVSTLTIQRTQQEDSAVYLCASSSYAATNEKLFFGSGTQLSVL.

The chain has TRBV3-1 (or the pseudogene TRBV3-2) and TRBJ1-5, with D possibly matching TRBD1 (6 bases). This CDR3 comprises 15 residues. Trimming removed 2 bases from V and 2 bases from J, with 10 bases in between. CDR1 LGHDT and CDR2 YNNKEL come from the germline V gene (reference sequence). This CDR3 is CASSQMPGGNQPQHF. CDR3 coding DNA: TGTGCCAGCAGCCAAATGCCAGGGGGCAATCAGCCCCAGCATTTT.